This T cell receptor (beta chain) was sequenced for a study of blood T cell repertoires in COVID-19. About the research overall: COVID-19 samples, acute and convalescent, were from the United States, Italy and Spain. In each case, the material was cDNA or gDNA derived from T cells, B-cell-depleted T cells, or PBMCs.

As originally analysed: Reference gene primer amplification in the assay estimated nucleated cell counts. Generated by immunoSEQ multiplex PCR, the TCRdb table keeps only in-frame clones and is missing some. The V and J calls and clone size are taken from that table; D and trimming were inferred from the DNA. The table lists over 300,000 clones, around 90% of them singletons, with 1% to 1.5% in the top ten. V shed 6 bases and J 0 bases; nucleotides not matched to a gene: 7. Looked up from germline, CDR1 is ENHRY and CDR2 is SYGVKD. The CDR3 totals 15 residues. The clonotype was recovered from a man aged 40-49 years with acute or convalescent COVID-19. The chain combines TRBV10-3 with TRBJ2-7; 8 nucleotides match TRBD1. Sample: peripheral blood. CDR3 nucleotide sequence: TGTGCCATCAGGGCAGGGGGCTCTGCCTCCTACGAGCAGTACTTC. Protein sequence: CAIRAGGSASYEQYF.